A selection of T cell receptor beta chains follows, all from one sample in a study of cytomegalovirus exposure and HLA in healthy donors. The protocol was immunoSEQ multiplex PCR, while the TCRdb copy is restricted to in-frame clones and leaves out a portion. The sample carries about 160,000 clones, roughly four fifths recorded once. Material for sequencing was PBMCs. The receptor source for this set is a woman aged 45-65 years in good health and CMV-seronegative. The CDR3 runs from the conserved cysteine through the conserved F or W. D genes are given only for firm matches. Part of the rows lack a size; the others show once, few, many or a class for expanded clones.

d_call: TRBD2; clone_size: NA; v_call: TRBV9; j_call: TRBJ2-3; cdr3_nt: TGTGCCAGCGGACTAGCGGGGAGTAGCACAGATACGCAGTATTTT; cdr3_aa: CASGLAGSSTDTQYF
d_call: TRBD2; clone_size: NA; v_call: TRBV15; j_call: TRBJ2-1; cdr3_nt: TGTGCCACCAGCAGAGAAGTGGGGACTAGCGGGAGCCTCAGGGATGAGCAGTTCTTC; cdr3_aa: CATSREVGTSGSLRDEQFF
d_call: TRBD1; clone_size: few; v_call: TRBV18; j_call: TRBJ2-2; cdr3_nt: TGTGCCAGCTCACCGGGGCTGGACAGGTTCACCGGGGAGCTGTTTTTT; cdr3_aa: CASSPGLDRFTGELFF
d_call: NA; clone_size: NA; v_call: TRBV10-3; j_call: TRBJ2-1; cdr3_nt: TGTGCCATCAGTGAGGCCGGCTACAATGAGCAGTTCTTC; cdr3_aa: CAISEAGYNEQFF
d_call: NA; clone_size: NA; v_call: TRBV11-2; j_call: TRBJ2-1; cdr3_nt: TGTGCCAGCAGCTTCGGGTTCGGCGGGATTTACAATGAGCAGTTCTTC; cdr3_aa: CASSFGFGGIYNEQFF
d_call: TRBD1; clone_size: NA; v_call: TRBV6-6; j_call: TRBJ2-1; cdr3_nt: TGTGCCAGCAGTTACTCTCCAGGGGGCGATGAGCAGTTCTTC; cdr3_aa: CASSYSPGGDEQFF
d_call: NA; clone_size: once; v_call: TRBV2; j_call: TRBJ2-3; cdr3_nt: TGTGCCAGCAGTGCCGGGGGATCGGCAGATACGCAGTATTTT; cdr3_aa: CASSAGGSADTQYF
d_call: NA; clone_size: NA; v_call: TRBV10-2; j_call: TRBJ1-2; cdr3_nt: TGCGCCAGCAGTGAGTCGAAAGGGAAGGGGGAATATGGCTACACCTTC; cdr3_aa: CASSESKGKGEYGYTF
d_call: NA; clone_size: NA; v_call: TRBV29-1; j_call: TRBJ1-4; cdr3_nt: TGCAGCGTGAGGGGACAATCTAATGAAAAACTGTTTTTT; cdr3_aa: CSVRGQSNEKLFF
d_call: NA; clone_size: NA; v_call: TRBV27; j_call: TRBJ1-5; cdr3_nt: TGTGCCAGCAGTCAGGGGTGGAGCAATCAGCCCCAGCATTTT; cdr3_aa: CASSQGWSNQPQHF
d_call: TRBD1; clone_size: NA; v_call: TRBV2; j_call: TRBJ2-5; cdr3_nt: TGTGCCAGCAGTGTTGGACAGGGATACCCGCAAGAGACCCAGTACTTC; cdr3_aa: CASSVGQGYPQETQYF
d_call: TRBD1; clone_size: NA; v_call: TRBV5-5; j_call: TRBJ1-4; cdr3_nt: TGTGCCAGCAAACGGACAGGGGGCTCTGAAAAACTGTTTTTT; cdr3_aa: CASKRTGGSEKLFF
d_call: TRBD2; clone_size: NA; v_call: TRBV10-2; j_call: TRBJ2-7; cdr3_nt: TGCGCCAGCAGTGCGTCTAGCGGGAGCAGCTCCTACGAGCAGTACTTC; cdr3_aa: CASSASSGSSSYEQYF
d_call: TRBD1; clone_size: NA; v_call: TRBV5-5; j_call: TRBJ1-6; cdr3_nt: TGTGCCAGCAGCTCCCATGACAGGGAGTCACCCCTCCACTTT; cdr3_aa: CASSSHDRESPLHF
d_call: NA; clone_size: few; v_call: TRBV29-1; j_call: TRBJ2-7; cdr3_nt: TGCAGCGTCTACAGGGACAACTACGAGCAGTACTTC; cdr3_aa: CSVYRDNYEQYF
d_call: TRBD2; clone_size: NA; v_call: TRBV30; j_call: TRBJ2-1; cdr3_nt: TGTGCCTGGAGTGTTCGAGCGGGAGGTTACAATGAGCAGTTCTTC; cdr3_aa: CAWSVRAGGYNEQFF
d_call: TRBD2; clone_size: few; v_call: TRBV27; j_call: TRBJ2-3; cdr3_nt: TGTGCCAGCAGTTCGGTGTGGGCGGGGGGGACAGATACGCAGTATTTT; cdr3_aa: CASSSVWAGGTDTQYF
d_call: NA; clone_size: NA; v_call: TRBV6-1; j_call: TRBJ2-7; cdr3_nt: TGTGCCAGCAGTCAAAACCCGCTACCGGAGCAGTACTTC; cdr3_aa: CASSQNPLPEQYF
d_call: NA; clone_size: few; v_call: TRBV2; j_call: TRBJ1-1; cdr3_nt: TGTGCCAGCACCGGGGCCCAGGGGACCCTGGGGGACACTGAAGCTTTCTTT; cdr3_aa: CASTGAQGTLGDTEAFF
d_call: NA; clone_size: NA; v_call: TRBV6-1; j_call: TRBJ1-5; cdr3_nt: TGTGCCAGCAGAGCGGACTTGAGTATAAATCAGCCCCAGCATTTT; cdr3_aa: CASRADLSINQPQHF